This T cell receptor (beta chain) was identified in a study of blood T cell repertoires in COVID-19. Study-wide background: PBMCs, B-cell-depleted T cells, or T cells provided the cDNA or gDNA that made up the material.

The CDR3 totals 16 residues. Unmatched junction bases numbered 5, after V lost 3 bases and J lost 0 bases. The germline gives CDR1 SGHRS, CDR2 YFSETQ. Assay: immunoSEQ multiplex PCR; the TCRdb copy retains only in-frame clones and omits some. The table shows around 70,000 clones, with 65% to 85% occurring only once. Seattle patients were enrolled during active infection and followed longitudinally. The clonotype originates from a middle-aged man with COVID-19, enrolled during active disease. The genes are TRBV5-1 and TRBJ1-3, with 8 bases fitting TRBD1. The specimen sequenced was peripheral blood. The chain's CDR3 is CASSWTGSFSGNTIYF. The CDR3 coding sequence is TGCGCCAGCAGCTGGACAGGGAGTTTCTCTGGAAACACCATATATTTT.